This T cell receptor (beta chain) was identified during a study of cytomegalovirus exposure and HLA in healthy donors. Whole-study results and caveats: Testing in vitro showed a few CMV-associated chains specific for CMV antigens. As a later analysis revealed, most CMV-associated TCR beta chains appeared HLA-restricted. Trimming of TCR beta V- and J-genes showed a link, identified in a later analysis, to a missense DCLRE1C variant.

Per the germline V gene, CDR1 is SGHKS and CDR2 is YYEKEE (reference sequence). The CDR3 is 14 amino acids. V dropped 5 bases and J dropped 5; count of bases not matched to a gene: 8. It was with 60 Vbeta and 13 Jbeta primers that the PCR ran. Per the authors' pipeline: Unique TCR beta chains numbered approximately 80 million in a later analysis, with about 11 million shared. Assay: immunoSEQ multiplex PCR; the TCRdb copy retains only in-frame clones and omits some. The V and J calls and clone size were taken over from that table, and D and trimming were inferred from the DNA. Here the sample spans 200,000 to 250,000 clones, 70% to 85% being singletons. Turning to this clone: The target antigen is unknown.

The chain employs TRBV5-5 and TRBJ2-5; TRBD1 matches 8 bases. This TCR came from a middle-aged man in good health and CMV-seronegative. Sequenced sample: PBMCs. CDR3: CASRSDRGYETQYF. The CDR3 DNA is TGTGCCAGCAGGTCTGACAGGGGTTATGAGACCCAGTACTTC.